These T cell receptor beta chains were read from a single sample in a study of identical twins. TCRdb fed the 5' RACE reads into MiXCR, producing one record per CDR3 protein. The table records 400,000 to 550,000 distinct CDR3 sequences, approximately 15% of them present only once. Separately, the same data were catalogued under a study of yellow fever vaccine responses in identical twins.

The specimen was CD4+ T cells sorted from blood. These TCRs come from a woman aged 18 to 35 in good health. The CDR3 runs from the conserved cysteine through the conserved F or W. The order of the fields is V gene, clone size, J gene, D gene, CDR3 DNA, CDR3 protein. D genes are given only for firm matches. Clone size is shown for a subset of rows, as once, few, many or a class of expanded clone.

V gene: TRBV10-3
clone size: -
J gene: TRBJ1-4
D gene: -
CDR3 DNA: TGTGCCATCAGTGTAGTACAGCATCTAGGAAAACTGTTTTTT
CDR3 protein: CAISVVQHLGKLFF

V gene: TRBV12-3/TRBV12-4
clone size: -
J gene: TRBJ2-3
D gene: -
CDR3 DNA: TGTGCCAGCAGTTTGGGGACCCTCACAGATACGCAGTATTTT
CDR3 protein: CASSLGTLTDTQYF

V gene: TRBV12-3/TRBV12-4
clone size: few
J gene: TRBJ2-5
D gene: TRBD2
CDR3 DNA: TGTGCCAGCCGCGCGATTAGCGGGTCGTACCAAGAGACCCAGTACTTC
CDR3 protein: CASRAISGSYQETQYF

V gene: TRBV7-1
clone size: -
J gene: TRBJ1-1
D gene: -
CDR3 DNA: TGTGCCAGCAGCTCAAGGGGCCCCCCGCCGGCTTTCTTT
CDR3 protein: CASSSRGPPPAFF

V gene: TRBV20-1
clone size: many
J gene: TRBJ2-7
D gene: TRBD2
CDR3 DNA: TGCAGTGCTAGAGACGAAGCGGGGAGCCTCTACGAGCAGTACTTC
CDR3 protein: CSARDEAGSLYEQYF

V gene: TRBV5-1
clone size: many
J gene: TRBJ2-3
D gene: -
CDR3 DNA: TGCGCCAGCAGCTTGGGTTGGCAGGGAAGGAAGTATTTT
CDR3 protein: CASSLGWQGRKYF

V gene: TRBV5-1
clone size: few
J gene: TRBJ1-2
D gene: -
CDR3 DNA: TGCGCCAGCAGCTTACAGGACCCGAGAGGCTACACCTTC
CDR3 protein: CASSLQDPRGYTF

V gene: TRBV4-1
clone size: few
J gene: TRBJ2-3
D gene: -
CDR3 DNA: TGCGCCAGCAGCCAAGATCTCCAGCCAGATACGCAGTATTTT
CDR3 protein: CASSQDLQPDTQYF

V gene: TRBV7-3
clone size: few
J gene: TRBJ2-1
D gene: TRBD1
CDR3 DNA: TGTGCCAGCAGCCGGGACAGGGTAGGTGAGCAGTTCTTC
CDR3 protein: CASSRDRVGEQFF

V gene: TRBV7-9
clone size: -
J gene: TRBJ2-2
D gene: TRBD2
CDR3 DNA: TGTGCCAGCAGTTTCAGACTAGCCTCGAACACCGGGGAGCTGTTTTTT
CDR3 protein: CASSFRLASNTGELFF

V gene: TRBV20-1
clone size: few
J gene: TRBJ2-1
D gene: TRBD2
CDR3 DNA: TGCAGTGCTGATGGACTAGCGGGAGGTACGGATGAGCAGTTCTTC
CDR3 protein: CSADGLAGGTDEQFF

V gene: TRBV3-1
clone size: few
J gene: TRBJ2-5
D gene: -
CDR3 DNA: TGTGCCTCGGGATTCAAAGAGACCCAGTACTTC
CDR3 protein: CASGFKETQYF

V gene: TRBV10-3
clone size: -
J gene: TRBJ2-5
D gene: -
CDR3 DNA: TGTGCCATCAGTGAGTCGGCAGGGACACAAGAGACCCAGTACTTC
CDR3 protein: CAISESAGTQETQYF